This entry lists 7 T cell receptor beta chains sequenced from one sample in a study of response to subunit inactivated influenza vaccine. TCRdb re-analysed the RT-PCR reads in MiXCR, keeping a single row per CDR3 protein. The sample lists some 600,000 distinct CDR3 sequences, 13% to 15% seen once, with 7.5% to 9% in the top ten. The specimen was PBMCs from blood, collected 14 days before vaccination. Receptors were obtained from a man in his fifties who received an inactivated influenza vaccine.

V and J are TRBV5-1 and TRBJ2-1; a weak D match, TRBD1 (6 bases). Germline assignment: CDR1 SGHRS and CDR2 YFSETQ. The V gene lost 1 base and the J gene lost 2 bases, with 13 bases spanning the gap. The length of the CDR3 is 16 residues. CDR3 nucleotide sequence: TGCGCCAGCAGCTTGCGTGGTTGGACAGCCTACAATGAGCAGTTCTTC. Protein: CASSLRGWTAYNEQFF.

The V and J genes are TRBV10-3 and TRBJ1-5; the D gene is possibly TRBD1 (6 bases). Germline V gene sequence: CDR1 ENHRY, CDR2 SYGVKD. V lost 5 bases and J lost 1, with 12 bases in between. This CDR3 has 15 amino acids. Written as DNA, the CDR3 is TGTGCCATCAGTAATGGGGGGCCGAGCAATCAGCCCCAGCATTTT. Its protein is CAISNGGPSNQPQHF.

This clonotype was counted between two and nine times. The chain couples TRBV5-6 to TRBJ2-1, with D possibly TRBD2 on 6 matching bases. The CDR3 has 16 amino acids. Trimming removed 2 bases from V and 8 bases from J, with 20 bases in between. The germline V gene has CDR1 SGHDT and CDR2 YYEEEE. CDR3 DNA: TGTGCCAGCAGCTTCGCACCCGGGAGAATGCCTGATGAGCAGTTCTTC. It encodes CASSFAPGRMPDEQFF.

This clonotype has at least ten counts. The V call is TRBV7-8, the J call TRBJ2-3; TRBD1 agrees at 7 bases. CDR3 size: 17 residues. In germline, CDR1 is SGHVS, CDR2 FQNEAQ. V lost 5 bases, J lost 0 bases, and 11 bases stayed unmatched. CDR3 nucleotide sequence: TGTGCCAGCAGCGGGGACAGATACTACTATAGCACAGATACGCAGTATTTT. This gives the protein CASSGDRYYYSTDTQYF.

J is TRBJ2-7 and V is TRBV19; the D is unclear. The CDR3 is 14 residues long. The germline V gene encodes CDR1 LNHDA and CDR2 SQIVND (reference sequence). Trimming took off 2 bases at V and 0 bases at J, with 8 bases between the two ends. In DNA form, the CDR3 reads TGTGCCAGTAGTATATCTGGGAACTCCTACGAGCAGTACTTC. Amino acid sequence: CASSISGNSYEQYF.

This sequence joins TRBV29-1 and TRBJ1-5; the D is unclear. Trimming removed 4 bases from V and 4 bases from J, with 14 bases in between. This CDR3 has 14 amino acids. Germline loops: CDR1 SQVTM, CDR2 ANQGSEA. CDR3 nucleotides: TGCAGCGTTGCGGCGTCGGACCCGAATCAGCCCCAGCATTTT. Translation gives CSVAASDPNQPQHF.

The CDR3 reads CASRPLAGANWDTQYF. CDR3 nucleotides: TGTGCCAGCAGACCACTAGCGGGAGCGAATTGGGATACGCAGTATTTT. This chain connects TRBV27 to TRBJ2-3; 11 bases match TRBD2. Per the germline V gene, CDR1 is MNHEY and CDR2 is SMNVEV (reference sequence). V shed 6 bases and J 6 bases; nucleotides not matched to a gene: 11. The length of the CDR3 is 16 residues.